These T cell receptor beta chains were read from a single sample in a study of T cell responses to AZD1222 COVID-19 vaccine. Generated by immunoSEQ multiplex PCR, the TCRdb table keeps only in-frame clones and is missing some. The sample contains approximately 120,000 clones, over 75% of which appear only once. This specimen consisted of peripheral blood, obtained 28 days after the second AZD1222 dose. These receptors originate from an adult who received the AZD1222 COVID-19 vaccine. Both conserved end residues are part of each CDR3. D genes are given only for firm matches. A clone size is listed for some rows: how often the clone was seen (once, few, many), or a class if it is expanded.

clone size | J gene | V gene | D gene | CDR3 DNA | CDR3 protein
. | TRBJ2-4 | TRBV12-2 | . | TGTGCAAGTCGCTTAGAGCCGGGACAGTTTCTGGGCTTC | CASRLEPGQFLGF
. | TRBJ1-2 | TRBV5-1 | . | TGCGCCAGCAGCTCACCGGGAGCAAACTATGGCTACACCTTC | CASSSPGANYGYTF
few | TRBJ2-1 | TRBV5-6 | TRBD2 | TGTGCCAGCAGCTTGGTTTTCACTAGCGGGACTACCCTGGGGGGTGAGCAGTTCTTC | CASSLVFTSGTTLGGEQFF
. | TRBJ1-4 | TRBV19 | . | TGTGCCAGTAGTACGACGGCAACTAATGAAAAACTGTTTTTT | CASSTTATNEKLFF
once | TRBJ1-4 | TRBV7-9 | . | TGTGCCAGCAGCTTAACAGGGTATGAAAAACTGTTTTTT | CASSLTGYEKLFF
. | TRBJ1-1 | TRBV7-9 | . | TGTGCCAGCAGCGAAATAAGGAGGGGATACCCTGAAGCTTTCTTT | CASSEIRRGYPEAFF
. | TRBJ2-5 | TRBV7-6 | . | TGTGCCAGCAGCCCCCTGTCGGGGTACGGGACCCAGTACTTC | CASSPLSGYGTQYF
. | TRBJ2-2 | TRBV14 | TRBD2 | TGTGCCAGCAGCCAAGACCCCTATAGCGGGAGAAAGACCGGGGAGCTGTTTTTT | CASSQDPYSGRKTGELFF
. | TRBJ1-5 | TRBV5-4 | TRBD1 | TGTGCCAGCAGCACACAGGGGGGGAATCAGCCCCAGCATTTT | CASSTQGGNQPQHF
. | TRBJ2-5 | TRBV6-5 | . | TGTGCCAGCAGTACGAAACAGGGTTGGCAAGAGACCCAGTACTTC | CASSTKQGWQETQYF
. | TRBJ2-5 | TRBV7-9 | TRBD1 | TGTGCCAGCAGCAGACTGGACAGGGGGCAAGAGACCCAGTACTTC | CASSRLDRGQETQYF
. | TRBJ1-5 | TRBV7-9 | TRBD1 | TGTGCCAGCAGCTTCAGGGGGGATCAGCCCCAGCATTTT | CASSFRGDQPQHF
. | TRBJ1-3 | TRBV4-1 | . | TGCGCCAGCAGCCAAGTCTTCGGCCACAGGTTAATAAACTCTGGAAACACCATATATTTT | CASSQVFGHRLINSGNTIYF
. | TRBJ2-1 | TRBV4-3 | TRBD2 | TGCGCCAGCAGCCGCGGGACTAGCGGGGGGAAATACAATGAGCAGTTCTTC | CASSRGTSGGKYNEQFF
. | TRBJ1-5 | TRBV10-3 | TRBD1 | TGTGCCATCAGTGGTTCACAGGGGGCAACGAGGCAGCCCCAGCATTTT | CAISGSQGATRQPQHF
. | TRBJ1-2 | TRBV6-1 | TRBD1 | TGTGCCAGCAGTGATCGACAGGGACTGACATATGGCTACACCTTC | CASSDRQGLTYGYTF
. | TRBJ1-1 | TRBV3-1/TRBV3-2 | TRBD1 | TGTGCCAGCAGCCCGACAAGCCTTAGCAGGGGGCCAATAACCACTGAAGCTTTCTTT | CASSPTSLSRGPITTEAFF
. | TRBJ2-7 | TRBV6-4 | . | TGTGCCAGCAGTGACTCGAAACAGCCAGGACCCTACGAGCAGTACTTC | CASSDSKQPGPYEQYF